This TCR beta chain was obtained from a study of OX40 agonist ivuxolimab in advanced cancers. Study background: Among those enrolled, mean age was about 63 years (range about 23 to 79) and 70% to 85% were male. Three patients, one with hepatocellular carcinoma and two with cutaneous melanoma, achieved partial responses.

The assay was immunoSEQ multiplex PCR, and TCRdb's table has in-frame clones only and misses some. The sample has just over 60,000 clones; roughly 87% are singletons. Blood was sampled at baseline, cycle 4 day 1, and cycle 7 day 1. Study-wide results and caveats: On average, CD8+ T cells showed a greater number of expanded clones than CD4+.

This CDR3 has 15 residues. The germline V gene has CDR1 SGHVS and CDR2 FNYEAQ. V was pared by 3 bases and J by 0 bases, with 10 bases between. Comments on this clone: Antigen specificity is unknown. Different DNA sequences within this sample yield the same CDR3.

The source of this sequence is an adult with an advanced solid tumor such as melanoma, head and neck, liver or kidney cancer. V is TRBV7-6 and J is TRBJ2-3, with D perhaps TRBD2 (5 bases). This material consisted of CD4+ or CD8+ T cells sorted from blood, taken in a trial of the OX40 agonist ivuxolimab. CDR3 nucleotides: TGTGCCAGCAGCTTGAATCGCGGGAGCACAGATACGCAGTATTTT. Protein: CASSLNRGSTDTQYF.